This T cell receptor beta chain was identified during a study of blood T cell repertoires in COVID-19. Across the whole study: Material from acute and convalescent COVID-19 was sourced from the United States, Italy and Spain. PBMCs, B-cell-depleted T cells, or T cells provided the cDNA or gDNA that made up the material.

This clone was seen just once. In the study's own analysis: Scientists estimated how many nucleated cells there were by amplifying reference gene primers. TCRdb's copy holds only in-frame clones and misses some; the assay was immunoSEQ multiplex PCR. Clone size and the V and J calls come from that table; the DNA yielded D and trimming. The table records more than 95,000 clones, approximately 84% of them present only once. V lost 6 bases and J 3 bases, leaving 5 bases between the germline ends. Germline V CDR1 and CDR2: MNHNY, SVGAGI (reference sequence). The CDR3 is made up of 12 amino acids. This clonotype was sampled from a human donor in a cohort sampled during active or convalescent COVID-19. The sample taken for sequencing was peripheral blood. The chain carries TRBV6-6 and TRBJ2-2; unclear D gene. In DNA, the CDR3 is TGTGCCAGCAGCCCCGACACCGGGGAGCTGTTTTTT. This sequence encodes CASSPDTGELFF.